This T cell receptor beta chain comes out of a study of shared clonotypes between healthy human individuals (dated by TCRdb to 2020 to 2022). Background for the entire study: A few men and two women, aged 18 to 49 years, made up the cohort. Per donor, three plates each were used for CD4 naive and CD4 memory, two for CD8 naive, and one for CD8 memory. Blood TCR repertoires of a handful of healthy adults were deeply sequenced to estimate repertoire size and the extent of clonotype sharing between individuals. To increase sequencing depth and limit assay-specific biases, different laboratories used diverse techniques to prepare libraries and sequence TCR repertoires. Leukapheresis yielded between about 0.9 and 10 billion PBMCs per donor.

The donors were healthy, HIV-negative adults who had no recently reported acute infections or vaccinations. All donors were Caucasian adults living in Nashville, Tennessee, USA. CD4+ T cells were enriched by magnetic negative selection, after which naive cells were positively selected on CD45RA and the negative fraction was taken as the memory subset. Blood was collected by leukapheresis, and PBMCs were isolated by Ficoll-Histopaque density gradient centrifugation and then cryopreserved in liquid nitrogen vapor phase. Purity and quantity of every magnetically sorted T cell population were checked by analytical flow cytometry. Each sorted fraction had its genomic DNA isolated and then quantified by UV absorbance on a Nanodrop 2000c. Regarding this clone: It has no known antigen specificity. No much larger clone exists at a distance of one base, and base qualities are not known.

Study-level results and caveats: Larger estimated clonotype richness was generally found for naive subsets than for memory subsets. The genetic and exposure-history diversity represented was limited by the small number of donors. Pairwise subsampling indicated that sequencing depth was expected to affect the degree of clonotype sharing among donors. Sampling was restricted to blood, and TCR repertoires in tissue are likely to differ from TCR repertoires in blood. Compared with non-shared clonotypes, clonotypes shared by all four sorted-subset donors had higher generation probabilities. About 5% of naive CD4, around 3.6% of naive CD8, approximately 2% of memory CD4, and over 0.35% of memory CD8 clonotypes were shared across several donors. Even with the large sequencing depth, rarefaction of the sorted-subset datasets indicated that sequencing was incomplete.

Its CDR3 holds 16 amino acids, cysteine through phenylalanine. The kept DNA is CDR3 alone, 48 bases in frame from the first base. V is cut by 0 bases and J by 0 bases, and the space between the germline ends is 9 bases. From a lookup of the germline V gene, CDR1 and CDR2 are SGHNT and YENEEA. TCR CDR3 regions were amplified from genomic DNA by multiplex PCR using the deep immunoSEQ assay. Extracted genomic DNA from each cell subset was distributed evenly across all wells of several immunoSEQ 96-well plates, and each plate was treated as a replicate. For sorted subsets, each replicate PCR was loaded with about 0.2 ug genomic DNA, equivalent to about 30,000 T cell genomes. Purified libraries were quantified with a Qubit 3.0 fluorometer, sized on a Bioanalyzer 2100, and re-quantified with the KAPA Library Quantification kit. Each immunoSEQ 96-well plate was sequenced on its own single-read 150-cycle Illumina NextSeq 550 flow cell. As for the authors' bioinformatics: Because only junctional sequences without quality scores were contained in the immunoSEQ output, filtering matching that applied to full-length reads could not be performed. To assign V/J genes and CDR3, sequences were annotated against IMGT germline references using PyIR, a Python wrapper for IgBLAST v1.9. Any read was removed if the V/J assignment was weak (E-value above 1e-6), the CDR3 was missing, or the read contained stop codons, out-of-frame junctions, or ambiguous translated residues. A V3J clonotype was defined by an identical inferred V gene, J gene, and CDR3 amino acid sequence. Percentage overlap between repertoires was computed as shared unique clonotypes divided by the size of the smaller repertoire. Repertoire richness was assessed with RTK rarefaction, the Chao1 estimator, and Recon v2.1 estimates of unobserved clonotypes. OLGA was used to compute generation probabilities for all TCRbeta clonotypes that the gDNA method yielded from a few donors. In its TCRdb copy, this immuneACCESS table keeps in-frame sequences only and misses some clones. Where compared with another copy, unresolved V genes explain less than half of these, and the others have no known cause. The V and J calls and clone size were taken over from that table, and D and trimming were inferred from the DNA. Within this sample are 950,000 to 1,100,000 clones, with around 76% of them counted one time only. The ten largest clones represent approximately 1.5% of the sample.

Source material: memory CD4+ T cells sorted from blood. Explained via the paper, the cell subset or site label denotes: CD45RA-negative fraction. The receptor chain draws on TRBV11-3 and TRBJ1-3; the D gene is perhaps TRBD1, from 6 matching bases. This TCR derives from a man aged 18 to 35 in good health. In nucleotide form, the sequence is TGTGCCAGCAGCTTAGATGGACAGAGCTCTGGAAACACCATATATTTT. The encoded protein is CASSLDGQSSGNTIYF.